This TCR beta chain was recovered during a study of cytomegalovirus exposure and HLA in healthy donors. Study context: It was reported in a later analysis that the same platform had been used for the 120 or so validation repertoires as for the roughly 650 first-cohort repertoires.

This clone was counted only a few times. The antigen is unknown. Study observations and caveats: Using the classifier, cytomegalovirus status was reportedly diagnosed with high specificity and sensitivity. The study flagged 150 to 200 TCR beta chains as cytomegalovirus-associated.

Only in-frame clones appear in the TCRdb table, and some are missing; sequencing was by immunoSEQ multiplex PCR. The sample has some 110,000 clones, 86% seen once; the top ten hold approximately 4.9%. Germline loops: CDR1 MNHEY, CDR2 SMNVEV (reference sequence). Trimming cost V 4 bases and J 3 bases; bases outside gene matches: 3. This CDR3 has 13 amino acids. The material sequenced was PBMCs. The clonotype originates from a man aged 18 to 30 in good health and CMV-seronegative. This chain links TRBV27 with TRBJ2-7, with 7 positions matching TRBD1. CDR3 protein: CASSSGTDYEQYF. The CDR3 DNA reads as TGTGCCAGCAGTTCCGGGACAGACTACGAGCAGTACTTC.